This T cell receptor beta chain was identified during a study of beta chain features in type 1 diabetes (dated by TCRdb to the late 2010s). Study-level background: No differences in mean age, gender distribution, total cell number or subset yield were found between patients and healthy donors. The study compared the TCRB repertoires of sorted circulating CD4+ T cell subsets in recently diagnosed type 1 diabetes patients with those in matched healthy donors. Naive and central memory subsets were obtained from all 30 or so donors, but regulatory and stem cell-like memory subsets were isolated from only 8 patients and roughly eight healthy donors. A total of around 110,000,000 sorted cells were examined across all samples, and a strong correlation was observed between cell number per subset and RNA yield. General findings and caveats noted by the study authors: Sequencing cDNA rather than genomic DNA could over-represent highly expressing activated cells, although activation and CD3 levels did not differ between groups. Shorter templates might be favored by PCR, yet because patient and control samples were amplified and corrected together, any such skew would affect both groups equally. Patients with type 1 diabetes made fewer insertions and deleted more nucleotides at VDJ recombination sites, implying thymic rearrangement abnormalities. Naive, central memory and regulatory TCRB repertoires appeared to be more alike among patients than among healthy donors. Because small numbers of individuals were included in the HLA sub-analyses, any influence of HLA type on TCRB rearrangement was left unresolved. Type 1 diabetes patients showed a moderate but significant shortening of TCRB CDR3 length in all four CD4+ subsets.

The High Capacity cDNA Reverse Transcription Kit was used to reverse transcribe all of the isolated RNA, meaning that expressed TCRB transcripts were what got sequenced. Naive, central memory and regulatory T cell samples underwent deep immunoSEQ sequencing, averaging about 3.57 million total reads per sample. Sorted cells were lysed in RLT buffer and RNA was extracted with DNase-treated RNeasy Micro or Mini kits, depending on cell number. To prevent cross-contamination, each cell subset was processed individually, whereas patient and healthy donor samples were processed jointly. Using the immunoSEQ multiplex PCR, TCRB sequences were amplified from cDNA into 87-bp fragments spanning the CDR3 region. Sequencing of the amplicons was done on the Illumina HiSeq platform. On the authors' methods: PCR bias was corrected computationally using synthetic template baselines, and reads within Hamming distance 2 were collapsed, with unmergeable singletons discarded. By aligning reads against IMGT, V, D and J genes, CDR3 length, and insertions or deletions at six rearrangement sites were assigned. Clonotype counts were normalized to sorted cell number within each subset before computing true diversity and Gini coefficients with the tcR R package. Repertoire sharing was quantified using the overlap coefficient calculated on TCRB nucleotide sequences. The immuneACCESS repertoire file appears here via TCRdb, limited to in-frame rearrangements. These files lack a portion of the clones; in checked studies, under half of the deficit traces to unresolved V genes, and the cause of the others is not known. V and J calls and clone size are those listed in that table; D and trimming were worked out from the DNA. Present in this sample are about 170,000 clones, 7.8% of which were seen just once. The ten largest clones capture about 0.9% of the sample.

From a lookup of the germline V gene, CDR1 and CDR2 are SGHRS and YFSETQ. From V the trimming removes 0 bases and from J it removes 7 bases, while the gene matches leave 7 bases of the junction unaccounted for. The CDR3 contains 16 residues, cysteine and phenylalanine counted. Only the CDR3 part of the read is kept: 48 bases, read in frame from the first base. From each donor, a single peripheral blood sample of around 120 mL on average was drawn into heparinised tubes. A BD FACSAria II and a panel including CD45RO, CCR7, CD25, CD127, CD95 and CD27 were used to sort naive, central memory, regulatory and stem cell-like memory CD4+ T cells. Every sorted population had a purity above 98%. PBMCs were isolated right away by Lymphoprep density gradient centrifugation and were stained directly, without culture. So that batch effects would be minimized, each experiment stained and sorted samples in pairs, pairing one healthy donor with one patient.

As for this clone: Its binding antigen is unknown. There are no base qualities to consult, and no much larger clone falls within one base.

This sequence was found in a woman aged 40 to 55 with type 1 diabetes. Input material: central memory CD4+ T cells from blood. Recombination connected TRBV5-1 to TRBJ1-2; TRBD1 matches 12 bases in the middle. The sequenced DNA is TGCGCCAGCAGCTTGGGCACCGGGACAGGGGGCCGTGGCTACACCTTC. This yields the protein CASSLGTGTGGRGYTF.